One and the same sample provided the 15 T cell receptor beta chains below, sequenced in a study of cytomegalovirus exposure and HLA in healthy donors listed by TCRdb under 2017. Preparation of the library involved the immunoSEQ multiplex PCR assay. For the multiplex PCR, a mixture combining 60 forward primers for TCR Vbeta segments and 13 reverse primers for TCR Jbeta segments was used. TCRdb stores this immuneACCESS table with in-frame sequences only. Part of the clones is absent; in the studies checked, under half of the shortfall reflects unresolved V genes, and no reason is known for the rest. The sample contains fewer than 130,000 clones, about 80% of them found a single time. Around 3.2% of the sample is taken by the ten largest. Sequencing was done on a sample of PBMCs. These receptors were taken from a woman aged 55-69 years in good health and CMV-seropositive.

The chain employs TRBV19 and TRBJ1-3, with a weak D call TRBD1 (6 bases). Germline values: CDR1 LNHDA, CDR2 SQIVND (reference sequence). There are 16 residues in the CDR3. Deletions cut 5 bases from V and 2 bases from J, with 16 bases between. The CDR3 region is CASSVGAESAGNTIYF. Here the CDR3 DNA reads TGTGCCAGTAGTGTGGGGGCGGAGAGTGCTGGAAACACCATATATTTT.

The V gene is TRBV9, the J gene TRBJ2-2; D is perhaps TRBD2 (5 bases). The germline gives CDR1 SGDLS, CDR2 YYNGEE. V gave up 0 bases and J gave up 5 bases, with 8 bases separating them. The CDR3 spans 14 residues. This chain's CDR3 is CASSVDGRTGELFF. CDR3 DNA sequence: TGTGCCAGCAGCGTAGATGGGAGAACCGGGGAGCTGTTTTTT.

This clone was detected a few times. This chain links TRBV7-6 with TRBJ1-2; 10 bases align to TRBD1. With 5 bases clipped from V and 3 bases from J, the junction kept 12 bases outside the gene matches. Germline lookup yields CDR1 SGHVS and CDR2 FNYEAQ. This CDR3 has 17 residues. The CDR3 nucleotides are TGTGCCAGCAGCCCCTTGGGGACAGGGGAAAGAGACTATGGCTACACCTTC. Amino acid sequence: CASSPLGTGERDYGYTF.

The chain carries TRBV7-6 and TRBJ2-5, with D possibly TRBD1 on 6 matching bases. This CDR3 has 13 residues. From germline, CDR1 is SGHVS and CDR2 FNYEAQ. The ends were cut back, 3 bases at V and 3 bases at J, with 8 bases in the middle. CDR3 DNA: TGTGCCAGCAGCTTTGGACAGAAAGAGACCCAGTACTTC. Its protein product is CASSFGQKETQYF.

CDR3 bases: TGTGCCAGCAGCTTAGCCCCCGAAGACAGGTCGGATGGCTACACCTTC. Residues: CASSLAPEDRSDGYTF. The chain joins TRBV7-9 to TRBJ1-2; D may be TRBD1 (6 bases). Trimming left V 0 bases short and J 6 bases short, with 17 bases between. From germline, CDR1 is SEHNR and CDR2 FQNEAQ (reference sequence). The CDR3 has 16 amino acids.

The J gene is TRBJ2-3, the V gene TRBV9, with 8 nucleotides matching TRBD2. Germline loops: CDR1 SGDLS, CDR2 YYNGEE. The V segment lost 3 bases and the J segment 6 bases; nucleotides outside the gene matches: 15. The CDR3 is made up of 17 amino acids. CDR3 amino acids: CASSGHGSGSPRDTQYF. The CDR3 DNA reads as TGTGCCAGCAGCGGGCACGGGAGCGGGAGTCCTCGGGATACGCAGTATTTT.

This sequence joins TRBV7-2 and TRBJ2-7; tentatively, D is TRBD1 (5 bases). Trimming cost V 5 bases and J 2 bases, with 13 bases left between them. This CDR3 is built from 14 residues. Germline V lookup: CDR1 SGHTA, CDR2 FQGNSA. Written as DNA, the CDR3 is TGTGCCAGCAGCCTTCCACTCAGGGCCTACGAGCAGTACTTC. As protein: CASSLPLRAYEQYF.

J is TRBJ2-5 and V is TRBV6-6, with 9 bases fitting TRBD1. The length of the CDR3 is 16 residues. V was pared by 4 bases and J by 5 bases, with 11 bases of the junction left unmatched. CDR1 and CDR2 from the germline V gene are MNHNY and SVGAGI (reference sequence). CDR3 coding DNA: TGTGCCAGCAGTTCGACTAAAACAGGGGGCTTGGAGACCCAGTACTTC. Encoded protein: CASSSTKTGGLETQYF.

With respect to this clone: Other DNA sequences in the same sample also yield this CDR3. The chain joins TRBV4-1 to TRBJ1-2; D is undetermined. Germline CDR1 and CDR2: MGHRA and YSYEKL. This CDR3 has 15 residues. The ends were cut back, 2 bases at V and 0 bases at J, with 10 bases in the middle. CDR3 residues: CASSQNPGANYGYTF. Written as DNA, the CDR3 is TGCGCCAGCAGCCAAAACCCCGGGGCTAACTATGGCTACACCTTC.

The rearrangement joins TRBV29-1 to TRBJ2-3, with 14 bases identical to TRBD2. Looked up from germline, CDR1 is SQVTM and CDR2 is ANQGSEA. The junction had 24 bases not matched to a gene; V was cut back by 6 bases and J by 4 bases. The CDR3 loop spans 21 amino acids. CDR3 coding DNA: TGCAGCGTCCTGGGACTAGCGGGAGACCCGCATTACCCCTCGGGCCCAGATACGCAGTATTTT. It yields the protein CSVLGLAGDPHYPSGPDTQYF.

The chain links TRBV6-1 to TRBJ2-7, with D maybe TRBD1 (6 bases). The CDR3 covers 15 residues. Between the trimmed V and J ends, which lost 1 base and 3 bases, there was a span of 13 bases. Germline CDR1 and CDR2: MNHNS and SASEGT. The CDR3 region is CASSEGWDTLYEQYF. The CDR3 DNA is TGTGCCAGCAGTGAAGGCTGGGACACTCTCTACGAGCAGTACTTC.

This chain uses TRBV28 with TRBJ2-5; 7 bases agree with TRBD2. The DNA end is a closer match to TRBJ2-7, so the J assignment may be wrong. CDR1 and CDR2 (germline): MDHEN, SYDVKM. The CDR3 consists of 15 residues. Here the CDR3 DNA reads TGTGCCAGCAGTTTCTTCCGGGAGGCGGGGGACGAGCAGTACTTC. Amino acids: CASSFFREAGDEQYF.

The gene calls are TRBV7-9 and TRBJ2-7, with 10 nucleotides matching TRBD2. From germline, CDR1 is SEHNR and CDR2 FQNEAQ (reference sequence). With 4 bases clipped from V and 6 bases from J, the junction kept 9 bases outside the gene matches. The CDR3 extends over 15 amino acids. DNA for the CDR3: TGTGCCAGCAGCTCCCGAGCGGGAGGGGTGCGCGAGCAGTACTTC. This codes for CASSSRAGGVREQYF.

The chain combines TRBV5-1 with TRBJ1-4, with D maybe TRBD1 (5 bases). The CDR3 loop spans 16 amino acids. V lost 0 bases, J lost 5 bases, and 14 bases lay in between. CDR1 is SGHRS, CDR2 YFSETQ, per germline. CDR3 protein: CASSLGPGNRNEKLFF. CDR3 nucleotides: TGCGCCAGCAGCTTGGGACCAGGGAATAGGAATGAAAAACTGTTTTTT.

The rearrangement joins TRBV7-3 to TRBJ2-3; the D is unclear. CDR3 length equals 12 residues. From germline, CDR1 is SGHTA and CDR2 FQGTGA. V lost 6 bases and J lost 2, with 6 bases in between. The CDR3 nucleotides are TGTGCCAGCAGTTTTTACACAGATACGCAGTATTTT. It codes for CASSFYTDTQYF.